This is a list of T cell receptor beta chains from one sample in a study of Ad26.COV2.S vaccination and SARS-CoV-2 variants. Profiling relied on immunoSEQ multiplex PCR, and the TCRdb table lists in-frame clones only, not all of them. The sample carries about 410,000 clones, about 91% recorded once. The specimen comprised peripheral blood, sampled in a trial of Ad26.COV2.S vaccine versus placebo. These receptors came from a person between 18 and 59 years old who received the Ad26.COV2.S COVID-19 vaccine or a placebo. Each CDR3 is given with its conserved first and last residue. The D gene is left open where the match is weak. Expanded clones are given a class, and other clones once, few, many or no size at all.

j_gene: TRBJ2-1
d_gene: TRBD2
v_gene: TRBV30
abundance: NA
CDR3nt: TGTGCCTGGAGTGTACTGCTAGCGGGAGCTTACAATGAGCAGTTCTTC
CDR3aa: CAWSVLLAGAYNEQFF

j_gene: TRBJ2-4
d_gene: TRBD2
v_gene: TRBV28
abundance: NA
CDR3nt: TGTGCCAGCAGTGAACTGAGCGGGAGGGCCAAAAACATTCAGTACTTC
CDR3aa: CASSELSGRAKNIQYF

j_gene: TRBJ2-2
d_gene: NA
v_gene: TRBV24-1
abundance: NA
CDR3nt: TGTGCCACCAGTGACTCGGCCCACGGGGACACCGGGGAGCTGTTTTTT
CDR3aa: CATSDSAHGDTGELFF

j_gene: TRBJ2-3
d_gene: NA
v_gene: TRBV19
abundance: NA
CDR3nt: TGTGCCAGTAGAGTCGGACATTTCACAGATACGCAGTATTTT
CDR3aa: CASRVGHFTDTQYF

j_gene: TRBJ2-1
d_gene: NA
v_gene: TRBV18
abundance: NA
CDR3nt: TGTGCCAGCTCATCTTCCGGGACGAATGAGCAGTTCTTC
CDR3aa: CASSSSGTNEQFF

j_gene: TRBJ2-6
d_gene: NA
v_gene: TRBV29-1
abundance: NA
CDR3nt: TGCAGCGTTGCCAGCTCTGGGGCCAACGTCCTGACTTTC
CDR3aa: CSVASSGANVLTF

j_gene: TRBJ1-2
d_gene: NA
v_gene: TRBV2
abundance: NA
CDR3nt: TGTGCCAGCAGTGATCGAGGGGTCTATGGCTACACCTTC
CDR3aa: CASSDRGVYGYTF

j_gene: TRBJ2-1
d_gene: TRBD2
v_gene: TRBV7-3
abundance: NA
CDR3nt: TGTGCCAGCAGCCCCGTCGGGGGGGCTGAGCAGTTCTTC
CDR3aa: CASSPVGGAEQFF

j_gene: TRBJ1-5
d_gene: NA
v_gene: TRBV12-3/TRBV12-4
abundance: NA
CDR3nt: TGTGCCAGCAGTTTGAATCAGCCCCAGCATTTT
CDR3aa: CASSLNQPQHF

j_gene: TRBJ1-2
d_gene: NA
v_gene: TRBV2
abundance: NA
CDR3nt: TGTGCCAGCAGTGAAGGGTCTTCTAGATACGGCTACACCTTC
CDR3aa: CASSEGSSRYGYTF

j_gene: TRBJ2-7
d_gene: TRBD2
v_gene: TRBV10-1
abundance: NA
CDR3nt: TGCGCCAGCAGCGAAGGTAGGATTAGCGGGGCTCTAACGGGCGAGCAGTACTTC
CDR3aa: CASSEGRISGALTGEQYF

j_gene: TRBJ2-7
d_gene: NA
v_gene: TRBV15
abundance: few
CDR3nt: TGTGCCACCAGCAATGACAGGAGCTACGAGCAGTACTTC
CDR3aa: CATSNDRSYEQYF

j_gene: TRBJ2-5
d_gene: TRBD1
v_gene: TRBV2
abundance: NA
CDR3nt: TGTGCCAGCAGCCAGGGGGCGGAGGAGACCCAGTACTTC
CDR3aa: CASSQGAEETQYF

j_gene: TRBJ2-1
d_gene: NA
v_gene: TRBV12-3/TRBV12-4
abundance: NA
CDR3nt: TGTGCCAGCAGCCTGGGTAGCAATGAGCAGTTCTTC
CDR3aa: CASSLGSNEQFF

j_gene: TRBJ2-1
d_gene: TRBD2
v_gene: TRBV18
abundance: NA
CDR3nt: TGTGCCAGCTCACCATTAGAGGGGACTAGCGGGATGAATGAGCAGTTCTTC
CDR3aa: CASSPLEGTSGMNEQFF

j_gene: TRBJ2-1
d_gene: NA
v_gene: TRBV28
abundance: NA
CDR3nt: TGTGCCAGCAGTCCCCTCAGGGACCCTCACGGAGAGCAGTTCTTC
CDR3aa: CASSPLRDPHGEQFF

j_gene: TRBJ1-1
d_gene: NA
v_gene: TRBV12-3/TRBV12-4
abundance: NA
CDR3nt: TGTGCCAGCGTGCCCCGTATGAACACTGAAGCTTTCTTT
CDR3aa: CASVPRMNTEAFF

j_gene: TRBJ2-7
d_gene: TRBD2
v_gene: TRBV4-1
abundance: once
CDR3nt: TGCGCCAGCAGCCAGGCTAGCGGGAGGAGCTCCTACGAGCAGTACTTC
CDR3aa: CASSQASGRSSYEQYF